One TCR beta chain is described in this entry. Its antigen is currently unknown. TCRdb reprocessed the 5' RACE reads and reports one entry per CDR3 protein, with no DNA. The sample table includes a few hundred thousand distinct CDR3 sequences. From germline, CDR1 is DFQATT and CDR2 SNEGSKA (reference sequence). The CDR3 covers 19 residues. The data belong to a study of T cells expressing NK-cell markers. Study results and caveats: Also leading the CD3+CD56-NKG2C+ fraction in a few donors were these clonotypes.

The material sequenced was blood T cells: a sorted CD56 or NKG2C T cell subset, CD4+ or CD8+ T cells, or bulk PBMC T cells (not recorded which). This clonotype originated in a woman between 50 and 59 years old in good health. This chain connects TRBV20-1 to TRBJ2-1; TCRdb proposes TRBD2, but this gene call is untestable without DNA. The CDR3 reads CSARRLAGFTYGSYNEQFF.